This T cell receptor (beta chain) was sequenced in a study of T cell repertoires in cytomegalovirus infection. Study summary: Public TCR beta signatures provided an indication of both CMV infection and a matching HLA type. Overall study results and limits: Adding up the frequency of public TCR beta families identified people who carried CMV plus the relevant HLA. Ex vivo responses were dominated by HLA-C-restricted CMV-specific TCR beta clonotypes.

To note about this clonotype: Its specificity is unknown.

TCRdb re-called the reads with MiXCR, one entry per CDR3 protein. The table lists some 180,000 distinct CDR3 sequences, about a tenth of them singletons, with about 4.6% in the top ten. CDR1 is MDHEN, CDR2 SYDVKM, per germline. Trimming shortened V by 7 bases and J by 2 bases, and 12 bases separated the two germline ends. There are 13 residues in the CDR3. The clonotype comes from a human donor in good health (CMV status not recorded). Some clones in this sample may be carry-over from other donors' samples. The material sequenced was PBMCs. The rearrangement uses TRBV28 and TRBJ2-7; D might be TRBD1 (7 bases). The CDR3 region is CASIGRGAYEQYF. CDR3 bases: TGTGCCAGCATCGGCAGGGGGGCCTACGAGCAGTACTTC.